A selection of T cell receptor beta chains follows, all from one sample in a study of blood T cell repertoires in COVID-19. Profiling relied on immunoSEQ multiplex PCR, and the TCRdb table lists in-frame clones only, not all of them. The sample shows about 190,000 clones, around 87% of them seen only once. The sample consisted of peripheral blood. These receptors all stem from a man between 35 and 55 years old with active or convalescent COVID-19. The CDR3 runs from the conserved cysteine through the conserved F or W. The order of the fields is D gene, J gene, V gene, clone size, CDR3 protein, CDR3 DNA. D genes are given only for firm matches. The listing skips clone size in some rows; elsewhere it reads once, few, many or a size class.

TRBD1 TRBJ2-5 TRBV3-1/TRBV3-2 NA CASSQMTGKETQYF TGTGCCAGCAGCCAGATGACAGGGAAAGAGACCCAGTACTTC
NA TRBJ1-3 TRBV11-2 NA CASSLVLGNTIYF TGTGCCAGCAGCTTAGTTCTGGGAAACACCATATATTTT
NA TRBJ2-2 TRBV11-2 NA CASSREGPEGTSRPGELFF TGTGCCAGCAGCCGCGAAGGGCCTGAGGGGACTTCCCGACCCGGGGAGCTGTTTTTT
NA TRBJ2-7 TRBV28 NA CASSFPNRDNEQYF TGTGCCAGCAGTTTCCCGAACAGGGACAACGAGCAGTACTTC
NA TRBJ2-5 TRBV28 NA CASSLSGNQETQYF TGTGCCAGCAGTTTAAGCGGAAACCAAGAGACCCAGTACTTC
NA TRBJ1-1 TRBV28 NA CASGRNSNTEAFF TGTGCCAGCGGGAGGAACTCGAACACTGAAGCTTTCTTT
NA TRBJ1-5 TRBV9 NA CASSVGGRSNQPQHF TGTGCCAGCAGCGTAGGGGGCAGGAGCAATCAGCCCCAGCATTTT
TRBD2 TRBJ2-1 TRBV7-2 few CASRSSGGAHNEQFF TGTGCCAGCAGGTCTAGCGGGGGGGCCCACAATGAGCAGTTCTTC
TRBD1 TRBJ1-6 TRBV5-6 NA CASSLDRGDSPLHF TGTGCCAGCAGCTTGGACAGGGGAGATTCACCCCTCCACTTT
NA TRBJ1-2 TRBV3-1/TRBV3-2 NA CASSQDGQDYGYTF TGTGCCAGCAGCCAAGATGGCCAGGACTATGGCTACACCTTC
TRBD2 TRBJ2-7 TRBV4-2 NA CASSARLAGYEQYF TGTGCCAGCAGCGCACGACTAGCGGGATACGAGCAGTACTTC
TRBD2 TRBJ2-2 TRBV7-2 NA CASSLGGLAGLTGELFF TGTGCCAGCAGCTTGGGGGGACTAGCGGGGCTTACCGGGGAGCTGTTTTTT
NA TRBJ1-6 TRBV19 NA CASSAGLRNSPLHF TGTGCCAGTAGTGCGGGCCTTAGGAATTCACCCCTCCACTTT
TRBD1 TRBJ1-3 TRBV3-1/TRBV3-2 NA CASSQDRDRTGNTIYF TGTGCCAGCAGCCAAGATCGGGACAGAACTGGAAACACCATATATTTT
TRBD1 TRBJ1-2 TRBV19 few CASSNGQDVHGYTF TGTGCCAGTAGTAACGGACAGGATGTCCATGGCTACACCTTC
NA TRBJ1-1 TRBV7-3 NA CASSYGGSGNTEAFF TGTGCCAGCAGTTACGGGGGGTCAGGGAACACTGAAGCTTTCTTT
NA TRBJ2-5 TRBV4-3 once CASSQESGGFGETQYF TGCGCCAGCAGCCAAGAGTCAGGCGGGTTCGGGGAGACCCAGTACTTC
NA TRBJ2-3 TRBV18 NA CASSPSAPSVLYF TGTGCCAGCTCTCCATCCGCGCCATCGGTGCTGTATTTT
TRBD1 TRBJ1-6 TRBV6-5 NA CASSYRTGESPLHF TGTGCCAGCAGTTACAGAACAGGGGAATCACCCCTCCACTTT
NA TRBJ1-2 TRBV6-5 NA CASSPTENYGYTF TGTGCCAGCAGCCCGACAGAGAACTATGGCTACACCTTC
NA TRBJ1-1 TRBV2 NA CASNLGDTEAFF TGTGCCAGCAACCTAGGGGACACTGAAGCTTTCTTT
NA TRBJ1-6 TRBV27 once CASSFEGFLSPLHF TGTGCCAGCAGTTTCGAGGGTTTCCTTTCACCCCTCCACTTT